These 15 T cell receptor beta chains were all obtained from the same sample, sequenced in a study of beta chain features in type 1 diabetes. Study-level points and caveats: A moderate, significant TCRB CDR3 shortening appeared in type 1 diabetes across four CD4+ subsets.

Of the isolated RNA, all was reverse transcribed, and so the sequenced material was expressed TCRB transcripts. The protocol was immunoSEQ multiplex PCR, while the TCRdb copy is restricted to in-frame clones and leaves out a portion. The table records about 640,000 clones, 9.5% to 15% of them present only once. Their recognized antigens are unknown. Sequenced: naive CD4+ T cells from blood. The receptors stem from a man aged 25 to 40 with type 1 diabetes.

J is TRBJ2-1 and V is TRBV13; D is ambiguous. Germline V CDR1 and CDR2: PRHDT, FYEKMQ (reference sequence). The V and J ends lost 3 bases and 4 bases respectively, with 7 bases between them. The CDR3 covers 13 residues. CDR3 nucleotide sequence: TGTGCCAGCAGCTTGGACCCGTACAATGAGCAGTTCTTC. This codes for CASSLDPYNEQFF.

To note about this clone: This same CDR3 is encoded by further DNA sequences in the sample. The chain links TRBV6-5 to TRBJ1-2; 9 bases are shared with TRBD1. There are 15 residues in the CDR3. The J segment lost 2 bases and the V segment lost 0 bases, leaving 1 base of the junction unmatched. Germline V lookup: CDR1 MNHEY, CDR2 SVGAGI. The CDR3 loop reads CASSYSGQGNYGYTF. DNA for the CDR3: TGTGCCAGCAGTTACTCGGGACAGGGAAACTATGGCTACACCTTC.

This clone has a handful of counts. CDR3 loop: CSVAGRLSGNTIYF. In nucleotides, the CDR3 is TGCAGCGTTGCTGGGCGCCTCTCTGGAAACACCATATATTTT. V usage is TRBV29-1 and J usage is TRBJ1-3; D remains unclear. The CDR3 length is 14 residues. The V end lost 4 bases, the J end lost 0 bases, and 10 bases lay between the germline ends. Per germline, CDR1 SQVTM and CDR2 ANQGSEA.

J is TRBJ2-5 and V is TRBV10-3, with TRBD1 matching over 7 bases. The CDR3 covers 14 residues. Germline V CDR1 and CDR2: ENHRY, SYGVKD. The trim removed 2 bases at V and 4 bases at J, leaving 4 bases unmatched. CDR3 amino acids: CAISETGARETQYF. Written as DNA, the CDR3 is TGTGCCATCAGTGAGACAGGGGCGCGAGAGACCCAGTACTTC.

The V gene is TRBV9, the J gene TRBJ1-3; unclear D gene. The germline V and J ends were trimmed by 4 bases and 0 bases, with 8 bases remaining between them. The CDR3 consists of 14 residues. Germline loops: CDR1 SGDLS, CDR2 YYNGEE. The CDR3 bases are TGTGCCAGCAGCCAGGCAAGCTCTGGAAACACCATATATTTT. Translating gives CASSQASSGNTIYF.

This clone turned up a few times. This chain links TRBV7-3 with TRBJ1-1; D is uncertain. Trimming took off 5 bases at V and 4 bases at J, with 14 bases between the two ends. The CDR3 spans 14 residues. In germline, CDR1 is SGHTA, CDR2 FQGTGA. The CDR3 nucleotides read TGTGCCAGCAGCGCCACCGGTTTGAGCACTGAAGCTTTCTTT. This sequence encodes CASSATGLSTEAFF.

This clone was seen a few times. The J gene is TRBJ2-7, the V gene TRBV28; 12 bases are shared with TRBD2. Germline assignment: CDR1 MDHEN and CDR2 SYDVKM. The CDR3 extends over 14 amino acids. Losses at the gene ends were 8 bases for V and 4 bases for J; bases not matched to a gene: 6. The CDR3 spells CASRLAGEIYEQYF. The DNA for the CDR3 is TGTGCCAGCCGACTAGCGGGGGAGATTTACGAGCAGTACTTC.

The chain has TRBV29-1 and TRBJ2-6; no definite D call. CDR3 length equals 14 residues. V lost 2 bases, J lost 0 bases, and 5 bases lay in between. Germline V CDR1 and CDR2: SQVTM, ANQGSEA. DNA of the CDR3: TGCAGCGTTGAATTGGGCTCTGGGGCCAACGTCCTGACTTTC. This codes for CSVELGSGANVLTF.

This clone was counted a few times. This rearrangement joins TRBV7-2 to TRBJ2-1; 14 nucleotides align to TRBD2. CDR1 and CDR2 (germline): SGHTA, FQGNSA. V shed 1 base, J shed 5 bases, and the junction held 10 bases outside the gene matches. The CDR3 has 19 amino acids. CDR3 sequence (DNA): TGTGCCAGCAGCTTAGTAGGTAGACTAGCGGGGGGGATTAACAATGAGCAGTTCTTC. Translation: CASSLVGRLAGGINNEQFF. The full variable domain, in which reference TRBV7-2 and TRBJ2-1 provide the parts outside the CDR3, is GAGVSQSPSNKVTEKGKDVELRCDPISGHTALYWYRQSLGQGLEFLIYFQGNSAPDKSGLPSDRFSAERTGGSVSTLTIQRTQQEDSAVYLCASSLVGRLAGGINNEQFFGPGTRLTVL.

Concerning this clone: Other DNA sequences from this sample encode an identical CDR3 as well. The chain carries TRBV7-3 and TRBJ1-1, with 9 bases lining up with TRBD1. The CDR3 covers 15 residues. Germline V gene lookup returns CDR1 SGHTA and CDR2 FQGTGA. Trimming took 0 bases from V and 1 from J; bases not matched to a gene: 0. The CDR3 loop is CASSLTGQGNTEAFF. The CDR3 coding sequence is TGTGCCAGCAGCTTAACGGGACAGGGGAACACTGAAGCTTTCTTT.

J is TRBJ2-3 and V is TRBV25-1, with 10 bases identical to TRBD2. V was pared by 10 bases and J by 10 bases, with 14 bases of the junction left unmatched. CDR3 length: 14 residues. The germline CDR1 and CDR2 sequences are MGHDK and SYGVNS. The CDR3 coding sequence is TGTGCCACGATCGGGGCAGCGGGAGGGAGGGCGCAGTATTTT. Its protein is CATIGAAGGRAQYF.

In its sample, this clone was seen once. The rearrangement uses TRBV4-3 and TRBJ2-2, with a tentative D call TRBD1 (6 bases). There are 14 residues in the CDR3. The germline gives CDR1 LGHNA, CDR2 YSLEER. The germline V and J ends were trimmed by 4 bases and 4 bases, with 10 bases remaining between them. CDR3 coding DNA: TGCGCCAGCAGCCCACAGGGTAGCACCGGGGAGCTGTTTTTT. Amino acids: CASSPQGSTGELFF.

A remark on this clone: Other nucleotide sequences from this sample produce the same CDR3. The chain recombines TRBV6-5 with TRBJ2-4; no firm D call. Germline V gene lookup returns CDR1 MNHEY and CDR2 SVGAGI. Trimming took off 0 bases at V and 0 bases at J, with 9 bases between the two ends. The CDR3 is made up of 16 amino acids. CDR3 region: CASSYSIGLAKNIQYF. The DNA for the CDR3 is TGTGCCAGCAGTTACTCGATTGGGTTAGCCAAAAACATTCAGTACTTC.

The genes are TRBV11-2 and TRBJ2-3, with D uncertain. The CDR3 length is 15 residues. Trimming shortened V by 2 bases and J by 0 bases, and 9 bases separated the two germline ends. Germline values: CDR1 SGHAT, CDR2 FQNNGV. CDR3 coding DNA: TGTGCCAGCAGCTTACTCGCTAGTAGCACAGATACGCAGTATTTT. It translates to CASSLLASSTDTQYF.

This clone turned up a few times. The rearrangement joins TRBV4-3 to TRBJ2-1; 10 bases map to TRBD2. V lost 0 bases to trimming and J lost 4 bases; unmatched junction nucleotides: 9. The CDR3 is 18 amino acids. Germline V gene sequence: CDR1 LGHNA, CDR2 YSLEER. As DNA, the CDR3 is TGCGCCAGCAGCCAAGATAAGGTTCAGACTAGCGGGTACAATGAGCAGTTCTTC. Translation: CASSQDKVQTSGYNEQFF.